The next 28 T cell receptor beta chains were all read from a single sample in a study of T cells in Graves' hyperthyroidism and ophthalmopathy. Amplification of TCR beta CDR3 regions used RNA as the template. The TCR CDR3 first-round RT-PCR relied on the HTBI primer set. Via MiXCR, TCRdb re-called the multiplex PCR reads, giving one row per CDR3 protein. The table has about 420,000 distinct CDR3 sequences, about an eighth seen once. Sequenced: blood. All receptors derive from a woman in her late teens or twenties with Graves' hyperthyroidism.

This clonotype was seen ten or more times. The CDR3 DNA follows: TGTGCCAGCAGGGTATCCGATACGCAGTATTTT. It is translated as CASRVSDTQYF. This rearrangement joins TRBV6-1 to TRBJ2-3; D not certain. This CDR3 has 11 residues. Germline assignment: CDR1 MNHNS and CDR2 SASEGT. Trimming took off 6 bases at V and 6 bases at J, with 7 bases between the two ends.

This clonotype was recorded at least ten times. The genes are TRBV15 and TRBJ2-7; possibly TRBD1 for D (6 bases). CDR3 size: 14 residues. Between the trimmed V and J ends, which lost 2 bases and 6 bases, there was a span of 14 bases. The germline V gene has CDR1 LNHNV and CDR2 YYDKDF (reference sequence). The CDR3 DNA is TGTGCCACCAGCAGAACAGGGTACGGGTCCGAGCAGTACTTC. It translates to CATSRTGYGSEQYF.

About this clonotype itself: This could be a read error, since a much larger clone is one nucleotide away. This sequence joins TRBV7-9 and TRBJ2-7, with 8 bases identical to TRBD1. CDR3 length: 14 amino acids. The junction had 11 bases not matched to a gene; V was cut back by 6 bases and J by 7 bases. Germline V gene sequence: CDR1 SEHNR, CDR2 FQNEAQ (reference sequence). CDR3 DNA: TGTGCCAGCAGTTCCTCCAGGGGGCGAAATGAGCAGTACTTC. Translating it yields CASSSSRGRNEQYF.

This clonotype was observed a few times. The chain links TRBV5-1 to TRBJ2-3; 10 nucleotides match TRBD2. This CDR3 is built from 18 residues. J was trimmed by 2 bases and V by 0 bases; bases with no gene match: 9. In germline, CDR1 is SGHRS, CDR2 YFSETQ. The CDR3 coding sequence is TGCGCCAGCAGCTTGGTTCCTAGCGGGAGAGAAACCACAGATACGCAGTATTTT. This sequence encodes CASSLVPSGRETTDTQYF.

This clonotype occurred a few times. The rearrangement uses TRBV3-1 and TRBJ2-1; no clear D. There are 17 residues in the CDR3. Trimming left V 0 bases short and J 7 bases short, with 19 bases between. Germline values: CDR1 LGHDT, CDR2 YNNKEL (reference sequence). CDR3 sequence reads: CASSQDPMGPKGNEQFF. The CDR3 DNA reads as TGTGCCAGCAGCCAAGATCCCATGGGTCCCAAAGGGAATGAGCAGTTCTTC.

This clonotype showed up many times. The chain employs TRBV7-9 and TRBJ2-4; the D gene is possibly TRBD2 (6 bases). CDR1 is SEHNR and CDR2 is FQNEAQ in the germline V gene (reference sequence). The CDR3 runs 20 residues. With 5 bases removed from V and 3 bases from J, the gap between germline ends came to 29 bases. This chain's CDR3 is CASSNSWTDEPEGRKNIQYF. For the CDR3, the DNA is TGTGCCAGCAGCAATAGCTGGACGGACGAGCCGGAGGGCCGCAAAAACATTCAGTACTTC.

This clonotype was detected only a few times. The chain carries TRBV9 and TRBJ1-3; D ambiguous. From germline, CDR1 is SGDLS and CDR2 YYNGEE. This CDR3 comprises 15 residues. V was pared by 4 bases and J by 2 bases, with 13 bases between. The CDR3 region is CASSRPGSPGNTIYF. For the CDR3, the DNA is TGTGCCAGCAGCCGACCTGGCTCCCCTGGAAACACCATATATTTT. Variable domain in full (rest from reference TRBV9 and TRBJ1-3): DSGVTQTPKHLITATGQRVTLRCSPRSGDLSVYWYQQSLDQGLQFLIQYYNGEERAKGNILERFSAQQFPDLHSELNLSSLELGDSALYFCASSRPGSPGNTIYFGEGSWLTVV.

The chain has TRBV30 and TRBJ2-7, with D maybe TRBD1 (6 bases). Trimming cost V 7 bases and J 1 base, with 23 bases left between them. The germline gives CDR1 GTSNPN, CDR2 SVGIG (reference sequence). CDR3 length: 16 residues. In DNA form, the CDR3 reads TGTGCCTCCTCTTCCTTTCCGGGACACTTTTCCTACGAGCAGTACTTC. The encoded protein is CASSSFPGHFSYEQYF. Using reference TRBV30 and TRBJ2-7 for the parts outside the CDR3, the full variable domain is SQTIHQWPATLVQPVGSPLSLECTVEGTSNPNLYWYRQAAGRGLQLLFYSVGIGQISSEVPQNLSASRPQDRQFILSSKKLLLSDSGFYLCASSSFPGHFSYEQYFGPGTRLTVT.

This clonotype was recorded many times. V usage is TRBV9 and J usage is TRBJ2-1; TRBD2 aligns across 9 bases. Germline CDR1 SGDLS, CDR2 YYNGEE. V lost 3 bases, J lost 0 bases, and 1 base stayed unmatched. CDR3 size: 15 residues. The chain's CDR3 is CASSGLAASYNEQFF. Here the CDR3 DNA reads TGTGCCAGCAGCGGACTAGCGGCCTCCTACAATGAGCAGTTCTTC.

The chain has TRBV19 and TRBJ2-1, with TRBD1 matching 9 bases. V was clipped by 5 bases and J by 0 bases; unmatched bases: 8. This CDR3 has 17 amino acids. Germline loops: CDR1 LNHDA, CDR2 SQIVND (reference sequence). The CDR3 protein is CASSHGTGRDSYNEQFF. The CDR3 nucleotides read TGTGCCAGTAGTCACGGGACAGGGAGGGACTCCTACAATGAGCAGTTCTTC.

The gene calls are TRBV6-1 and TRBJ1-1; no definite D call. This CDR3 has 13 amino acids. The V end lost 6 bases, the J end lost 1 base, and 9 bases lay between the germline ends. Germline-derived CDR1 and CDR2 are MNHNS and SASEGT. CDR3 region: CASRNTANTEAFF. CDR3 bases: TGTGCCAGCAGGAACACCGCGAACACTGAAGCTTTCTTT.

In this sample, this clonotype turned up many times. The chain links TRBV28 to TRBJ2-3, with D perhaps matching TRBD1 (5 bases). Germline V gene lookup returns CDR1 MDHEN and CDR2 SYDVKM. The CDR3 sequence is 13 residues long. V was clipped by 7 bases and J by 7 bases, with 15 bases between them. CDR3 residues: CASTSQTAYTQYF. The CDR3, as DNA: TGTGCCAGCACTTCCCAGACAGCGTATACGCAGTATTTT.

This clonotype was counted between two and nine times. The rearrangement joins TRBV29-1 to TRBJ2-3, with TRBD1 matching over 7 bases. The ends lost 7 bases at V and 5 bases at J; junction bases unmatched: 9. Looked up from germline, CDR1 is SQVTM and CDR2 is ANQGSEA. This CDR3 has 13 amino acids. The CDR3 reads CSALTGKVDTQYF. DNA for the CDR3: TGCAGCGCATTGACAGGGAAAGTAGATACGCAGTATTTT.

This clonotype has a count of ten or more. The chain couples TRBV4-1 to TRBJ2-5; the D is unclear. Looked up from germline, CDR1 is MGHRA and CDR2 is YSYEKL. Trimming pared 0 bases from V and 2 bases from J, leaving 13 bases between. CDR3 size: 16 residues. The CDR3 sequence: CASSQDRAAPQETQYF. In nucleotides, the CDR3 is TGCGCCAGCAGCCAAGATAGGGCAGCACCACAAGAGACCCAGTACTTC.

The genes are TRBV5-4 and TRBJ2-5; no clear D gene. This CDR3 is 12 amino acids long. V shed 0 bases and J shed 5 bases, with 5 bases lying between them. The germline V gene encodes CDR1 SGHNT and CDR2 YYREEE (reference sequence). CDR3 sequence: CASSLVQETQYF. In DNA form, the CDR3 reads TGTGCCAGCAGCTTGGTCCAGGAGACCCAGTACTTC.

This clonotype was detected ten times or more. The V gene is TRBV20-1, the J gene TRBJ2-1; D not resolved. CDR1 DFQATT and CDR2 SNEGSKA come from the germline V gene (reference sequence). V lost 0 bases to trimming and J lost 2 bases, with 2 bases between them. CDR3 length equals 12 residues. The DNA of the CDR3 is TGCAGTGCTAGAGAGCCCTACAATGAGCAGTTCTTC. Its translation: CSAREPYNEQFF.

Ten or more counts support this clonotype. DNA of the CDR3: TGCAGTGCTGGGAATCTAGCGAGCTCCTACAATGAGCAGTTCTTC. Translation: CSAGNLASSYNEQFF. The chain links TRBV20-1 to TRBJ2-1, with a tentative D call TRBD2 (6 bases). V was pared by 5 bases and J by 0 bases, with 14 bases between. Looked up from germline, CDR1 is DFQATT and CDR2 is SNEGSKA (reference sequence). The CDR3 covers 15 residues.

This clonotype was detected a few times. This sequence joins TRBV7-8 and TRBJ2-5; 11 positions agree with TRBD2. In germline, CDR1 is SGHVS, CDR2 FQNEAQ. The CDR3 is 17 residues long. The ends lost 1 base at V and 7 bases at J; junction bases unmatched: 11. The CDR3 region is CASSLVSPGLAGGTQYF. In DNA form, the CDR3 reads TGTGCCAGCAGCTTAGTATCGCCAGGACTAGCGGGTGGGACCCAGTACTTC.

The chain links TRBV20-1 to TRBJ1-1; 7 bases are shared with TRBD1. CDR1 and CDR2 from the germline V gene are DFQATT and SNEGSKA (reference sequence). This CDR3 has 13 residues. V trimming: 7 bases; J trimming: 0 bases; junction bases outside the gene matches: 5. The CDR3 DNA reads as TGCAGTGGTCTCGGGACAGTGAACACTGAAGCTTTCTTT. The encoded protein is CSGLGTVNTEAFF.

This clonotype was counted ten times or more. The CDR3 reads CASSVASVTLTDTQYF. CDR3 in DNA: TGTGCCAGCAGCGTAGCAAGCGTCACCCTTACAGATACGCAGTATTTT. The rearrangement links TRBV9 to TRBJ2-3; no definite D call. The germline V gene encodes CDR1 SGDLS and CDR2 YYNGEE. The V end was cut by 0 bases, the J end by 3 bases, with 14 bases between. This CDR3 has 16 residues.

The gene calls are TRBV28 and TRBJ1-6, with D perhaps matching TRBD1 (5 bases). Trimming took off 2 bases at V and 7 bases at J, with 15 bases between the two ends. The CDR3 has 16 residues. Germline CDR1 reads MDHEN; CDR2 reads SYDVKM. This chain's CDR3 is CASSLRTNFYNSPLHF. CDR3 bases: TGTGCCAGCAGTTTACGGACAAACTTCTACAATTCACCCCTCCACTTT.

This clonotype was counted many times. This chain joins TRBV20-1 and TRBJ2-1; D is undetermined. Germline lookup yields CDR1 DFQATT and CDR2 SNEGSKA (reference sequence). Deletions cut 3 bases from V and 4 bases from J, with 13 bases between. The CDR3 is 14 amino acids. This chain's CDR3 is CSASGPLSYNEQFF. For the CDR3, the DNA is TGCAGTGCTAGTGGCCCCCTCTCATACAATGAGCAGTTCTTC.

In this sample, this clonotype turned up many times. J is TRBJ1-1 and V is TRBV6-1; possibly TRBD1 for D (5 bases). The V gene lost 5 bases and the J gene lost 6 bases, with 13 bases spanning the gap. The CDR3 loop spans 13 amino acids. Germline CDR1 is MNHNS and CDR2 is SASEGT. DNA of the CDR3: TGTGCCAGCAGTTTTGACAGCACTTCTGAAGCTTTCTTT. As protein: CASSFDSTSEAFF.

This clonotype was observed at least ten times. The chain carries TRBV7-9 and TRBJ1-2, with a tentative D call TRBD1 (5 bases). CDR3 size: 13 residues. In germline, CDR1 is SEHNR, CDR2 FQNEAQ (reference sequence). With 6 bases removed from V and 6 bases from J, the gap between germline ends came to 14 bases. The CDR3 loop reads CASRLKGMNGYTF. As DNA, the CDR3 is TGTGCCAGCAGATTAAAGGGGATGAATGGCTACACCTTC.

This clonotype was counted ten times or more. Written as DNA, the CDR3 is TGTGCCAGCAGCTTAACCAATAACTATGGCTACACCTTC. Residues: CASSLTNNYGYTF. The chain is built from TRBV7-8 and TRBJ1-2; D gene ambiguous. The CDR3 runs 13 residues. Per the germline V gene, CDR1 is SGHVS and CDR2 is FQNEAQ. V was shortened by 2 bases and J by 1 base, with 5 bases between the two germline ends.

Details on this clonotype: Given a much more abundant clone one base away, this may be a read error. The rearrangement joins TRBV12-3 or TRBV12-4 to TRBJ2-4, with D possibly matching TRBD2 (6 bases). The CDR3 runs 15 residues. CDR3 DNA sequence: TGTGCCAGCAGCTTAGCGGAACTAGCCAAAAACATTCAGTACTTC. This sequence encodes CASSLAELAKNIQYF.

The J gene is TRBJ2-3, the V gene TRBV28; D possibly corresponds to TRBD1 (6 bases). There are 15 residues in the CDR3. The germline V gene encodes CDR1 MDHEN and CDR2 SYDVKM. The V and J ends lost 7 bases and 0 bases respectively, with 14 bases between them. CDR3 protein: CASTWGRTSTDTQYF. CDR3 DNA sequence: TGTGCCAGCACCTGGGGGCGGACTAGCACAGATACGCAGTATTTT. Drawing the rest from reference TRBV28 and TRBJ2-3, the complete variable domain is DVKVTQSSRYLVKRTGEKVFLECVQDMDHENMFWYRQDPGLGLRLIYFSYDVKMKEKGDIPEGYSVSREKKERFSLILESASTNQTSMYLCASTWGRTSTDTQYFGPGTRLTVL.

This clonotype has ten or more counts. The J gene is TRBJ2-7, the V gene TRBV27; 9 positions agree with TRBD2. V lost 5 bases and J lost 2; bases outside the gene matches: 7. The CDR3 length is 15 residues. CDR1 and CDR2 from the germline V gene are MNHEY and SMNVEV (reference sequence). The CDR3, as DNA: TGTGCCAGCAGTCCGACCGGGACTAGCCCCTACGAGCAGTACTTC. Residues: CASSPTGTSPYEQYF.